What follows is one T cell receptor beta chain and its context. What it binds is not known. These data belong to a study of cytomegalovirus exposure and HLA in healthy donors. Study details: As an earlier analysis found, 150 million to 200 million T cells yielded about 120 million unique TCR beta sequences. Study-level findings and limits: The later analysis indicated that the majority of CMV-associated TCR beta chains appeared HLA-restricted.

V lost 3 bases and J lost 6; bases outside the gene matches: 8. The germline CDR1 and CDR2 sequences are MGHRA and YSYEKL. This CDR3 has 16 amino acids. Use of 60 Vbeta and 13 Jbeta primers characterized the PCR. Original methodology: A follow-up analysis tallied about 88 million unique TCR beta chains, roughly 11 million shared. Measured with immunoSEQ multiplex PCR; TCRdb has only the in-frame clones, and not every one. V, J and clone size were drawn from that table, and D and trimming were deduced from the DNA. The table has 150,000 to 200,000 clones, 78% seen once. Material for sequencing was PBMCs. The TCR was taken from a woman aged 40 to 50 in good health and CMV-seronegative. J is TRBJ2-1 and V is TRBV4-1, with TRBD1 matching over 10 bases. CDR3 amino acids: CASSQVGTGVPNEQFF. CDR3 coding DNA: TGCGCCAGCAGCCAGGTTGGGACAGGGGTTCCCAATGAGCAGTTCTTC.